The sequence of this T cell receptor (beta chain) was determined in a study of Graves' ophthalmopathy and Graves' hyperthyroidism (dated by TCRdb to between 2017 and 2018). Regarding the research as a whole: Peripheral blood was collected before any treatment was given, at the time of initial diagnosis. After sampling, hyperthyroidism patients received methimazole starting at 30 mg daily, and ophthalmopathy patients received high-dose intravenous methylprednisolone. In about six hyperthyroidism patients, the T-cell repertoires found in thyroid tissue were compared with those found in blood. In total, 135 blood samples were TCR-sequenced: 40 to 45 ophthalmopathy, some 75 hyperthyroidism and about 17 hyperthyroidism-to-ophthalmopathy patients. The study used signatures of the TCR beta repertoire to tell Graves' ophthalmopathy apart from Graves' hyperthyroidism and to predict which patients would progress to ophthalmopathy. A discovery set of 90 to 100 patients (around 40 ophthalmopathy, 55 to 65 stable hyperthyroidism) was enrolled to explore V-J signatures distinguishing ophthalmopathy from hyperthyroidism. The independent validation cohort included 20 or so hyperthyroidism patients plus 17 patients who later progressed from hyperthyroidism to ophthalmopathy. The 100 or so discovery patients were divided at random into training and test sets in a 7:3 ratio. What the research found in general, with its limitations: The 13-signature model separated ophthalmopathy from stable hyperthyroidism with roughly 88% sensitivity and 81.08% specificity in cross-validation, and 80%/75% in the test set. In validation, the model predicted ophthalmopathy progression with nearly 71% sensitivity and approximately 78% specificity; some 13 predicted patients were CT-confirmed with GO in a median of approximately six months. Sample size was not statistically predetermined, and group allocation was not concealed from the investigators. Most expanded thyroid clonotypes with a frequency above 0.001 also appeared in blood, which suggests that blood repertoires may reflect the immune response in the thyroid.

The table lists this clonotype with many counts. Its antigen is still unknown. No much larger clone is present one base from it, and per-base qualities are unavailable. TCR beta CDR3 regions were amplified from RNA transcripts for repertoire sequencing. HTBI primers and the Qiagen OneStep RT-PCR kit were used in a first-round RT-PCR, which was followed by a second-round multiplex PCR, size selection and purification. Libraries were sequenced on an Illumina HiSeq2000 using paired-end 100 bp reads. Under the source paper's analysis protocol: SOAPnuke was used to process the reads, throwing out any read that had adapters, had uncalled bases, had a mean Phred below 15, or lacked an exact constant-primer or identifier match. COPE v1.2.5 was used to merge the high-quality paired reads. Each unique nucleotide sequence was treated as a clonotype, and MiTCR v1.1 was used to align the clonotypes to the IMGT TRB V, D and J references. Only V-J combinations with frequency above 0.0001 were analysed, covering approximately 99% of repertoires. For each V-J combination, a TCR clonal expansion and chaos score was defined as F50 clonal expansion divided by the chaos observed in the TCRdist matrix. Welch's t-statistics and random forest were used to narrow the features down to 10 to 15 V-J combinations, which were then fed into a naive Bayes classifier. The similarity between thyroid and blood repertoires was quantified using the Morisita-Horn index. The public reads were run again by TCRdb, first through fastp at Q25 and then through MiXCR, and only productive beta chains were kept. Entries that share a CDR3 protein sequence are merged under the most common genes and DNA. None of the V and J calls come from the authors' own analysis; TCRdb made them. This sample gives approximately 380,000 distinct CDR3 sequences in total; over 20% of them show up just once. The ten largest make up under 3% of the sample.

Stable hyperthyroidism was defined as no progression to ophthalmopathy within 18 months of follow-up. Patients with hyperthyroidism were aged 18 to 65 years, had been newly diagnosed, and had a disease duration of less than 2 months. Patients with other autoimmune diseases, uncontrolled infections, pregnancy or lactation were excluded from the study. Clinical symptoms, serum thyroxine, TRAb, thyroid ultrasound and orbital computed tomography were used for diagnosis. Ficoll-Paque density gradient centrifugation was used to isolate PBMCs from 10 ml of fresh peripheral blood. Total RNA was extracted with Trizol reagent and quality-checked on an Agilent 2100 Bioanalyzer. The germline V gene yields SNHLY for CDR1 and FYNNEI for CDR2. The CDR3 numbers 13 residues from cysteine through phenylalanine. The CDR3 DNA has 39 bases and is translated from base 1. V sheds 6 bases and J sheds 6 bases, leaving 12 bases between their ends.

The chain links TRBV2 with TRBJ1-5; the D gene is perhaps TRBD1, on 5 matching bases. The receptor's source is a young woman with stable Graves' hyperthyroidism. Donor details come from another sample of the same person, matched by shared clones. Sequences were obtained from peripheral blood. The DNA sequence follows: TGTGCCAGCAGGTTCAGGGTAGGTCAGCCCCAGCATTTT. Its amino acids are CASRFRVGQPQHF.